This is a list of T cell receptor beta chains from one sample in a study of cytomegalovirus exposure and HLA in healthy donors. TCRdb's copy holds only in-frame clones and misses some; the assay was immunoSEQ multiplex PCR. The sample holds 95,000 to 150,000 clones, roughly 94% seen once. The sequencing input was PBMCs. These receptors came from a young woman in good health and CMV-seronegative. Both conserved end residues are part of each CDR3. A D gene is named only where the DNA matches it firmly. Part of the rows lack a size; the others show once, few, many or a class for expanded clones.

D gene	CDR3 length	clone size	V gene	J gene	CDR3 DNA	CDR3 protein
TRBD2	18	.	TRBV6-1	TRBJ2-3	TGTGCCAGCAGTGAATTCATGGGGGGGAGGCAACGAACAGATACGCAGTATTTT	CASSEFMGGRQRTDTQYF
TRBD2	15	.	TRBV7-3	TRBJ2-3	TGTGCCAGCAGCCCCTTAGCGGGACCCACAGATACGCAGTATTTT	CASSPLAGPTDTQYF
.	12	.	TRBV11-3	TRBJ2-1	TGTGCCAGCAGCCATAGGGGCAATGAGCAGTTCTTC	CASSHRGNEQFF
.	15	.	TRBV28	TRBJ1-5	TGTGCCAGCAGTTTGAGCCACAGGGGCAATCAGCCCCAGCATTTT	CASSLSHRGNQPQHF
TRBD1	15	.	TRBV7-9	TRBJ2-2	TGTGCCAGCAGCCGACAGGACAGGGCCACCGGGGAGCTGTTTTTT	CASSRQDRATGELFF
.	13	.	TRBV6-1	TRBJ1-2	TGTGCCAGCAGCACAAGGACAGACTATGGCTACACCTTC	CASSTRTDYGYTF
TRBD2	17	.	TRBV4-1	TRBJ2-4	TGCGCCAGCAGCCCTCCTAGCGGGAGGGCCGTAGGAAACATTCAGTACTTC	CASSPPSGRAVGNIQYF
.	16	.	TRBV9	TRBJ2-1	TGTGCCAGCAGCGTAGTAGGGGGAAGGTCCTACAATGAGCAGTTCTTC	CASSVVGGRSYNEQFF
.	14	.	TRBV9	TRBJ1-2	TGTGCCAGCAGCGTGCAGGCAGCTAACTATGGCTACACCTTC	CASSVQAANYGYTF
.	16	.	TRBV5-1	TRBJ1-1	TGCGCCAGCAGCCCGCCCCAGGGACAATCGAACACTGAAGCTTTCTTT	CASSPPQGQSNTEAFF
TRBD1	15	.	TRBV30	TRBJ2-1	TGTGCCTGGAGTGTTGGACAGGGGACCTACAATGAGCAGTTCTTC	CAWSVGQGTYNEQFF
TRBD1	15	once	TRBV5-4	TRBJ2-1	TGTGCCAGCAGCATTGTTGGACAGGGTGACAATGAGCAGTTCTTC	CASSIVGQGDNEQFF
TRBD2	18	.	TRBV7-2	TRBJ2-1	TGTGCCAGCAGCTTAGCGCTCCTACTAGCGGATCCTCGTAATGAGCAGTTCTTC	CASSLALLLADPRNEQFF
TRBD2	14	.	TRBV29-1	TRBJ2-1	TGCAGCGTTGAGGGCGGGAGGGGCTCGGATGAGCAGTTCTTC	CSVEGGRGSDEQFF
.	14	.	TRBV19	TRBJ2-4	TGTGCCAGTGAGACAGGGACTGCCAAAAACATTCAGTACTTC	CASETGTAKNIQYF
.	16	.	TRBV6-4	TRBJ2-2	TGTGCCAGCAGAGACGGGGCAGGGTCGAACACCGGGGAGCTGTTTTTT	CASRDGAGSNTGELFF
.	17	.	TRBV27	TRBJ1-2	TGTGCCAGCAGTTTAGGCGGGACGGCTATCCCCAACTATGGCTACACCTTC	CASSLGGTAIPNYGYTF
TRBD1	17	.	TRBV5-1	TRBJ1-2	TGCGCCAGCAGCTTCCGGACAGGGGGCGCAAGCCCCTATGGCTACACCTTC	CASSFRTGGASPYGYTF
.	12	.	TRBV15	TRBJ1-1	TGTGCCACCAGCAGCAGGGCTCATGAAGCTTTCTTT	CATSSRAHEAFF